The clone carrying this T cell receptor (beta chain) was seen more than once but under ten times. The data originate from a study of identical twins. Each CDR3 protein is one row after TCRdb ran MiXCR on the 5' RACE reads. This table holds approximately 350,000 distinct CDR3 sequences, 9% to 15% found once. With 0 bases clipped from V and 7 bases from J, the junction kept 3 bases outside the gene matches. CDR1 DFQATT and CDR2 SNEGSKA come from the germline V gene (reference sequence). This CDR3 is built from 14 residues. These records were also assigned to another study, of yellow fever vaccine responses in identical twins.

The chain combines TRBV20-1 with TRBJ2-1; 10 nucleotides match TRBD2. The sequence derives from a woman under 30 in good health. Sequenced input: CD8+ T cells sorted from blood. DNA of the CDR3: TGCAGTGCTAGAGATCTACTAGCGGGAAATGAGCAGTTCTTC. Translated, it gives CSARDLLAGNEQFF.